This T cell receptor (beta chain) was recorded in a study of Ad26.COV2.S vaccination and SARS-CoV-2 variants. As for the study in general: Participants got Ad26.COV2.S intramuscularly, once or twice 56 days apart.

The data were produced by immunoSEQ multiplex PCR, yet TCRdb's version contains in-frame clones alone and is incomplete. The sample carries 350,000 to 400,000 clones, approximately 90% recorded once. Treatment denoted: approximately 18 received Ad26.COV2.S at low or high dose, single or two shots; five or six received placebo; per-sample allocation not given. The samples date from day 63 after the first vaccine or placebo injection. This CDR3 contains 13 residues. V gave up 1 base and J gave up 3 bases, with 7 bases separating them. The sequence was collected from a person between 18 and 59 years old who received the Ad26.COV2.S COVID-19 vaccine or a placebo. The material was peripheral blood, obtained in a trial of Ad26.COV2.S vaccine versus placebo. The J gene is TRBJ2-7, the V gene TRBV12-3 or TRBV12-4; D is undetermined. CDR3 in amino acids: CASSLGLRYEQYF. The CDR3 region has the DNA TGTGCCAGCAGTTTAGGGTTACGCTACGAGCAGTACTTC.